These T cell receptor beta chains were read from a single sample in a study of shared clonotypes between healthy human individuals. TCRdb's copy holds only in-frame clones and misses some; the assay was immunoSEQ multiplex PCR. This sample has about half a million clones; over 70% occur once, and the top ten carry approximately 12%. The material sequenced was PBMCs. These receptors originate from a woman in her 40s in good health. Some clones in this sample may be carry-over from other donors' samples. Each CDR3 is given with its conserved first and last residue. A D gene is named only where the DNA matches it firmly. The size entry is marked missing in some rows and otherwise reads once, few, many or a size class.

d_call: .
v_call: TRBV6-6
cdr3_length: 13
clone_size: few
j_call: TRBJ1-5
cdr3_nt: TGTGCCAGCAGAGGGGAAGGCAATCAGCCCCAGCATTTT
cdr3_aa: CASRGEGNQPQHF

d_call: .
v_call: TRBV11-2
cdr3_length: 15
clone_size: .
j_call: TRBJ2-7
cdr3_nt: TGTGCCAGCAGCTTAATGGAGGCGAGCTCCTACGAGCAGTACTTC
cdr3_aa: CASSLMEASSYEQYF

d_call: .
v_call: TRBV10-3
cdr3_length: 14
clone_size: .
j_call: TRBJ1-2
cdr3_nt: TGTGCCATCAGTGAGTTGGGAGGGTTTATGAGCTACACCTTC
cdr3_aa: CAISELGGFMSYTF

d_call: TRBD2
v_call: TRBV5-4
cdr3_length: 17
clone_size: .
j_call: TRBJ2-3
cdr3_nt: TGTGCCAGCAGCTTGCGATTAGCGGGAGCCTTCACAGATACGCAGTATTTT
cdr3_aa: CASSLRLAGAFTDTQYF

d_call: TRBD2
v_call: TRBV11-2
cdr3_length: 14
clone_size: .
j_call: TRBJ2-7
cdr3_nt: TGTGCCAGCAGCTTGCGGGAGGGCCGCCACGAGCAGTACTTC
cdr3_aa: CASSLREGRHEQYF

d_call: .
v_call: TRBV28
cdr3_length: 13
clone_size: .
j_call: TRBJ2-7
cdr3_nt: TGTGCCAGCAGTTTTACGGCTACCTACGAGCAGTACTTC
cdr3_aa: CASSFTATYEQYF

d_call: .
v_call: TRBV30
cdr3_length: 14
clone_size: once
j_call: TRBJ2-2
cdr3_nt: TGTGCCTGGAGTGAGGGCAGGGGAACCGGGGAGCTGTTTTTT
cdr3_aa: CAWSEGRGTGELFF

d_call: TRBD2
v_call: TRBV7-2
cdr3_length: 13
clone_size: .
j_call: TRBJ2-7
cdr3_nt: TGTGCCAGCAGCGTGACTAGCGGTAGCGAGCAGTACTTC
cdr3_aa: CASSVTSGSEQYF

d_call: .
v_call: TRBV19
cdr3_length: 13
clone_size: .
j_call: TRBJ1-5
cdr3_nt: TGTGCCAGTAGTGACTTGGGTTTCCAGCCCCAGCATTTT
cdr3_aa: CASSDLGFQPQHF

d_call: .
v_call: TRBV5-1
cdr3_length: 15
clone_size: many
j_call: TRBJ2-5
cdr3_nt: TGCGCCAGCAGCTTGGGTGTGGCAGGGGAAGAGACCCAGTACTTC
cdr3_aa: CASSLGVAGEETQYF

d_call: .
v_call: TRBV2
cdr3_length: 15
clone_size: .
j_call: TRBJ2-3
cdr3_nt: TGTGCCAGCAGTGAGACGCGGCAAAGCACAGATACGCAGTATTTT
cdr3_aa: CASSETRQSTDTQYF

d_call: .
v_call: TRBV7-2
cdr3_length: 14
clone_size: .
j_call: TRBJ2-5
cdr3_nt: TGTGCCAGCAGCTTAGCGAGGGAGTTGGAGACCCAGTACTTC
cdr3_aa: CASSLARELETQYF

d_call: .
v_call: TRBV14
cdr3_length: 15
clone_size: .
j_call: TRBJ2-5
cdr3_nt: TGTGCCAGCAGCCAAGATGTCGGGGGCTGGTGGGGGCAGTACTTC
cdr3_aa: CASSQDVGGWWGQYF

d_call: .
v_call: TRBV6-1
cdr3_length: 16
clone_size: many
j_call: TRBJ1-4
cdr3_nt: TGTGCCAGCAGTGAAAAGGTTGATATAGCTAATGAAAAACTGTTTTTT
cdr3_aa: CASSEKVDIANEKLFF

d_call: .
v_call: TRBV6-5
cdr3_length: 13
clone_size: .
j_call: TRBJ1-5
cdr3_nt: TGTGCCAGCAGTGGCGACGCCAATCAGCCCCAGCATTTT
cdr3_aa: CASSGDANQPQHF

d_call: .
v_call: TRBV28
cdr3_length: 14
clone_size: .
j_call: TRBJ1-2
cdr3_nt: TGTGCCAGCAGTCCCCGACAGTATCGCTATGGCTACACCTTC
cdr3_aa: CASSPRQYRYGYTF

d_call: TRBD2
v_call: TRBV4-1
cdr3_length: 15
clone_size: .
j_call: TRBJ2-1
cdr3_nt: TGCGCCAGCAGCCAGCAGCGGGGTAGGAAGAATGAGCAGTTCTTC
cdr3_aa: CASSQQRGRKNEQFF

d_call: .
v_call: TRBV7-9
cdr3_length: 17
clone_size: .
j_call: TRBJ2-2
cdr3_nt: TGTGCCAGCAGCAACCAATCATGGGGGAGGCGGACCGGGGAGCTGTTTTTT
cdr3_aa: CASSNQSWGRRTGELFF

d_call: TRBD2
v_call: TRBV2
cdr3_length: 18
clone_size: .
j_call: TRBJ2-1
cdr3_nt: TGTGCCAGCAGGAACAGCCGGGGACTAGCGGTCGCCTACAATGAGCAGTTCTTC
cdr3_aa: CASRNSRGLAVAYNEQFF

d_call: .
v_call: TRBV7-2
cdr3_length: 14
clone_size: .
j_call: TRBJ1-1
cdr3_nt: TGTGCCAGCAGCTTGGACAGAGAGTACACTGAAGCTTTCTTT
cdr3_aa: CASSLDREYTEAFF

d_call: .
v_call: TRBV2
cdr3_length: 14
clone_size: .
j_call: TRBJ1-5
cdr3_nt: TGTGCCAGCAGTGAAGGTACAGGCAATCAGCCCCAGCATTTT
cdr3_aa: CASSEGTGNQPQHF

d_call: TRBD2
v_call: TRBV15
cdr3_length: 14
clone_size: .
j_call: TRBJ2-7
cdr3_nt: TGTGCCACCAGCAGAGGCGGGACTAGCGACGAGCAGTACTTC
cdr3_aa: CATSRGGTSDEQYF

d_call: TRBD2
v_call: TRBV6-1
cdr3_length: 13
clone_size: .
j_call: TRBJ2-5
cdr3_nt: TGTGCCGGCGGGCTAGCGGGAAGTGAGACCCAGTACTTC
cdr3_aa: CAGGLAGSETQYF

d_call: TRBD2
v_call: TRBV12-5
cdr3_length: 15
clone_size: once
j_call: TRBJ2-5
cdr3_nt: TGTGCTAGTGGTTTGACTAGCGGGAGCCCAGAGACCCAGTACTTC
cdr3_aa: CASGLTSGSPETQYF

d_call: TRBD1
v_call: TRBV4-3
cdr3_length: 17
clone_size: once
j_call: TRBJ2-6
cdr3_nt: TGCGCCAGCAGCCAAGATTACAGGGGGTCAGGGGCCAACGTCCTGACTTTC
cdr3_aa: CASSQDYRGSGANVLTF